This passage covers 4 T cell receptor beta chains from one sample sequenced in a study of early T cells in non-severe SARS-CoV-2 infection. Using its own MiXCR run on the 5' RACE reads, TCRdb lists one record per CDR3 protein. Of 55,000 to 85,000 distinct CDR3 sequences listed, 12% were seen once; the top ten hold 4% to 5%. Sequenced sample: whole blood. The receptors originated from an adult who was a healthcare worker with PCR-confirmed SARS-CoV-2 infection or an uninfected control (not recorded which).

The genes are TRBV7-3 and TRBJ2-5, with D perhaps TRBD1 (5 bases). In germline, CDR1 is SGHTA, CDR2 FQGTGA. The CDR3 is 15 residues long. The ends were cut back, 0 bases at V and 5 bases at J, with 13 bases in the middle. CDR3 DNA: TGTGCCAGCAGCTTAACTAGGGGCCTAGGGGAGACCCAGTACTTC. Residues: CASSLTRGLGETQYF.

This clonotype was counted ten times or more. The chain uses TRBV12-3 or TRBV12-4 and TRBJ1-2; D gene ambiguous. The CDR3 is made up of 14 amino acids. Trimming cost V 0 bases and J 0 bases, with 5 bases left between them. The CDR3 reads CASSLAGTNYGYTF. The CDR3 region has the DNA TGTGCCAGCAGTTTAGCGGGAACTAACTATGGCTACACCTTC.

This clonotype was seen repeatedly, ten times or more. This chain joins TRBV12-3 or TRBV12-4 and TRBJ2-2; the D gene is possibly TRBD2 (5 bases). Trimming took off 5 bases at V and 1 base at J, with 8 bases between the two ends. The CDR3 extends over 14 amino acids. The CDR3 region has the DNA TGTGCCAGCAGTCCCCGGGGGAACACCGGGGAGCTGTTTTTT. Its protein is CASSPRGNTGELFF.

This clonotype has a count of ten or more. The rearrangement joins TRBV18 to TRBJ2-1, with D possibly TRBD1 on 6 matching bases. Per the germline V gene, CDR1 is KGHSH and CDR2 is LQKENI. This CDR3 contains 16 residues. V lost 2 bases to trimming and J lost 5 bases, with 16 bases between them. CDR3 sequence (DNA): TGTGCCAGCTCACCATATCAGGGGCCAAGGAACAATGAGCAGTTCTTC. It is translated as CASSPYQGPRNNEQFF. The full variable domain, with the rest looked up from reference TRBV18 and TRBJ2-1, is NAGVMQNPRHLVRRRGQEARLRCSPMKGHSHVYWYRQLPEEGLKFMVYLQKENIIDESGMPKERFSAEFPKEGPSILRIQQVVRGDSAAYFCASSPYQGPRNNEQFFGPGTRLTVL.